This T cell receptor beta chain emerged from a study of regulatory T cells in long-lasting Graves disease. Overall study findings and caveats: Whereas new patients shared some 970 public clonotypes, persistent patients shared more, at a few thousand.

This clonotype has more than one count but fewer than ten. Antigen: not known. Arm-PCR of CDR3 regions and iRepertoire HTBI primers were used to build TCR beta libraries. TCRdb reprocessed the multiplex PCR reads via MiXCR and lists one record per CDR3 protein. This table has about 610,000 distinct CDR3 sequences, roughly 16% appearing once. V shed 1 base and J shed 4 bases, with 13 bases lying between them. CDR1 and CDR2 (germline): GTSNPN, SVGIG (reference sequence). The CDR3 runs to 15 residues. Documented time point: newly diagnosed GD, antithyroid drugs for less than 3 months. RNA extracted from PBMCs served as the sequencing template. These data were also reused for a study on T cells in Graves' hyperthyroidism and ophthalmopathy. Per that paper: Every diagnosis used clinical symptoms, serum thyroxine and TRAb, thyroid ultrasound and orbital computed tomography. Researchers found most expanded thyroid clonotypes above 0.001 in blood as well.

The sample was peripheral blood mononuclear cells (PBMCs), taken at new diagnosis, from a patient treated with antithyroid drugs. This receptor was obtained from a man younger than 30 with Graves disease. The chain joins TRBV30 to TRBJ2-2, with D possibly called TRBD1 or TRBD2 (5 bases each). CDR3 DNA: TGTGCCTGGAGTGCCCGGGGCCTAATCACCGGGGAGCTGTTTTTT. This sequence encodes CAWSARGLITGELFF.